These T cell receptor beta chains were read from a single sample in a study of T-cell memory formation after mild COVID-19. A single record per CDR3 protein comes from TCRdb applying MiXCR to the 5' RACE reads. The profile covers 350,000 to 500,000 distinct CDR3 sequences, with about a quarter appearing a single time and around 12% taken by the ten largest. What was sequenced was PBMCs or a T cell subset sorted from them (not recorded which). These TCRs come from an adult woman who had mild COVID-19 (a few samples of this study predate the infection). Cell type and time point are not known. The CDR3 runs from the conserved cysteine through the conserved F or W. A D gene is named only where the DNA matches it firmly. Size values are once, few and many counts, or a class for expanded clones, and some rows have none.

j_call	clone_size	d_call	v_call	cdr3_aa	cdr3_nt
TRBJ1-2	NA	NA	TRBV19	CASSMEGPPGGYTF	TGTGCCAGTAGTATGGAGGGACCGCCAGGTGGCTACACCTTC
TRBJ2-3	few	NA	TRBV7-2	CASSYRTDTQYF	TGTGCCAGCAGCTATCGCACAGATACGCAGTATTTT
TRBJ1-1	few	NA	TRBV5-6	CASSLAGARAEAFF	TGTGCCAGCAGCTTGGCAGGGGCCCGGGCTGAAGCTTTCTTT
TRBJ2-6	few	NA	TRBV7-2	CASSLGRGSGANVLTF	TGTGCCAGCAGCTTAGGCAGGGGCTCTGGGGCCAACGTCCTGACTTTC
TRBJ2-7	NA	NA	TRBV30	CAYASDYEQYF	TGTGCCTATGCGAGCGACTACGAGCAGTACTTC
TRBJ2-1	NA	NA	TRBV9	CASSVGLGSSYNEQFF	TGTGCCAGCAGCGTAGGACTAGGGAGCTCCTACAATGAGCAGTTCTTC
TRBJ2-2	NA	NA	TRBV5-1	CASSLATTGELFF	TGCGCCAGCAGCTTGGCAACTACCGGGGAGCTGTTTTTT
TRBJ1-1	NA	NA	TRBV5-1	CASKGPQEAFF	TGCGCCAGCAAGGGCCCTCAAGAAGCTTTCTTT
TRBJ2-5	NA	NA	TRBV28	CASGKTSGLPKETQYF	TGTGCCAGCGGAAAAACCTCAGGACTACCTAAAGAGACCCAGTACTTC
TRBJ2-7	NA	NA	TRBV27	CASSTSRGSYEQYF	TGTGCCAGCAGTACCTCCAGGGGATCCTACGAGCAGTACTTC
TRBJ2-1	NA	NA	TRBV7-9	CDSSLGIRGPPHHNEQFF	TGTGACAGCAGCTTAGGGATACGGGGACCCCCTCACCACAATGAGCAGTTCTTC
TRBJ2-1	NA	TRBD2	TRBV5-1	CASSGTSDNEQFF	TGCGCCAGCAGCGGGACTAGCGACAATGAGCAGTTCTTC
TRBJ1-1	NA	NA	TRBV7-9	CASSFQQRTFF	TGTGCCAGCAGCTTTCAACAGAGAACTTTCTTT
TRBJ2-7	few	TRBD2	TRBV4-2	CASSQDAAGAAYEQYF	TGTGCCAGCAGCCAAGATGCAGCGGGGGCCGCCTACGAGCAGTACTTC
TRBJ1-3	NA	NA	TRBV20-1	CSARDPRGGNTIYF	TGCAGTGCTAGAGACCCCCGGGGTGGAAACACCATATATTTT
TRBJ2-5	NA	NA	TRBV5-1	CASRPGVAQETQYF	TGCGCCAGCAGACCAGGGGTCGCGCAAGAGACCCAGTACTTC
TRBJ2-1	NA	NA	TRBV5-1	CASSLRTDNGVGEQFF	TGCGCCAGCAGCCTCCGGACGGACAATGGGGTTGGTGAGCAGTTCTTC
TRBJ2-3	few	TRBD2	TRBV12-3/TRBV12-4	CASRPTGGGRGTDTQYF	TGTGCCAGCCGACCCACCGGTGGCGGGAGGGGAACAGATACGCAGTATTTT
TRBJ1-2	NA	NA	TRBV6-4	CASSDSSQGYTF	TGTGCCAGCAGTGACTCGAGTCAGGGATACACCTTC
TRBJ2-1	few	TRBD2	TRBV6-5	CASSYSSGADELFF	TGTGCCAGCAGTTACTCGAGCGGGGCAGACGAGCTGTTCTTC
TRBJ1-1	NA	NA	TRBV19	CASRAQGRGTEAFF	TGTGCCAGTAGGGCACAGGGACGGGGCACTGAAGCTTTCTTT
TRBJ1-2	NA	NA	TRBV24-1	CATSDPLRGLGGYTF	TGTGCCACCAGTGACCCCCTGCGGGGGCTGGGAGGTTACACCTTC
TRBJ2-5	NA	TRBD1	TRBV6-5	CASSINRGRGETQYF	TGTGCCAGCAGCATAAACAGGGGGCGCGGGGAGACCCAGTACTTC
TRBJ1-6	NA	NA	TRBV5-1	CASSLISGTDSPLHF	TGCGCCAGCAGCTTGATCTCAGGAACGGATTCACCCCTCCACTTT
TRBJ2-1	NA	TRBD2	TRBV5-1	CASRNSGGEYNEQFF	TGCGCCAGCAGGAATAGCGGGGGAGAGTACAATGAGCAGTTCTTC
TRBJ2-7	NA	NA	TRBV12-3/TRBV12-4	CASSFRGGHEQYF	TGTGCCAGCAGTTTTAGGGGCGGCCACGAGCAGTACTTC
TRBJ2-3	few	NA	TRBV7-9	CASSSNADTQYF	TGTGCCAGCAGCTCGAACGCCGATACGCAGTATTTT
TRBJ1-5	few	TRBD1	TRBV10-2	CASGGLQGSNQPQHF	TGCGCCAGCGGTGGGCTACAGGGGAGCAATCAGCCCCAGCATTTT
TRBJ1-1	once	NA	TRBV6-6	CASGSGEAFF	TGTGCCAGCGGCTCAGGGGAAGCTTTCTTT
TRBJ1-5	NA	TRBD1	TRBV9	CASSVNDRGNQPQHF	TGTGCCAGCAGCGTAAATGACAGGGGCAATCAGCCCCAGCATTTT
TRBJ1-2	many	NA	TRBV7-9	CASSLSGGLDGYTF	TGTGCCAGCAGCTTATCCGGGGGGCTGGACGGCTACACCTTC